Described below is a single T cell receptor beta chain sequence and its context. Its antigen remains unidentified. The data belong to a study of post-analysis software for immune sequencing data. The study's findings and limits: When compared against controls, multiple sclerosis patients showed significantly lower normalized Chao1 diversity. There were five or six TRBV segments more frequent in patients than controls, and TRBV5-6, TRBV5-1 and TRBV20-1 were among them.

The CDR3 extends over 15 amino acids. TCR beta cDNA libraries included unique molecular identifiers. MiXCR, run by TCRdb on the PCR reads, gives a single entry per CDR3 protein. The table lists 350,000 to 450,000 distinct CDR3 sequences, roughly 36% of them singletons. The material sequenced was blood. The source is a girl aged 5-17 years with multiple sclerosis. The chain carries TRBV12-3 or TRBV12-4 and TRBJ2-5; D might be TRBD2 (8 bases). The better agreement between TRBJ2-7 and the DNA end casts doubt on the J call. For the CDR3, the DNA is TGTGCCAGCAGCCCCGGGGGGGACAGAGATTACGAGCAGTACTTC. Its translation is CASSPGGDRDYEQYF.